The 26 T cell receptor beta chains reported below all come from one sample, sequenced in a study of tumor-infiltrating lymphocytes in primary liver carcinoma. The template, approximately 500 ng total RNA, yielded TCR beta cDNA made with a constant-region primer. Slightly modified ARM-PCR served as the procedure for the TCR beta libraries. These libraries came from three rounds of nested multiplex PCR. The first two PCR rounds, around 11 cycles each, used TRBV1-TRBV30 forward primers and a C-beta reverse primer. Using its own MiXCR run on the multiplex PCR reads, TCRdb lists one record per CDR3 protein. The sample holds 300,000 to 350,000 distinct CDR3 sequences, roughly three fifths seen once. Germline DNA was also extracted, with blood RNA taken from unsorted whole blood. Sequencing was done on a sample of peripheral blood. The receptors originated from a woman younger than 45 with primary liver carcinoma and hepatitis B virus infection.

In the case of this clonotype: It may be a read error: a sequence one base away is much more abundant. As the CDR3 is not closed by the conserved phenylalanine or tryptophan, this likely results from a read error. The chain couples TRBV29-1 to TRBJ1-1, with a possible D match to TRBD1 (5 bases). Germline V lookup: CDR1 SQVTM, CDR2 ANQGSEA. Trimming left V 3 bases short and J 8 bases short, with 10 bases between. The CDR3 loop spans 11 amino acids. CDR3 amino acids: CSVDRAGEAFL. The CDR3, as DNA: TGCAGCGTTGACAGGGCCGGGGAAGCTTTCCTT.

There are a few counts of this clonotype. For the CDR3, the DNA is TGTGCCAGCAGTTACCGCTTTTCCGGGGCCAACGTCCTGACTTTC. This translates into CASSYRFSGANVLTF. J is TRBJ2-6 and V is TRBV6-5; D not resolved. Germline-derived CDR1 and CDR2 are MNHEY and SVGAGI. V shed 2 bases and J shed 4 bases, with 9 bases lying between them. This CDR3 spans 15 amino acids.

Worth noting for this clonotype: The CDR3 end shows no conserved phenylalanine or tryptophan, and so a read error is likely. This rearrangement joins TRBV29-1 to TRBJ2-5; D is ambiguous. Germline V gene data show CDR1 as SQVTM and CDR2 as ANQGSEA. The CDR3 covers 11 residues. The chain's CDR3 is CIVRYQETQYL. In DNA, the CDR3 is TGCATCGTTCGGTACCAAGAGACCCAGTACCTC.

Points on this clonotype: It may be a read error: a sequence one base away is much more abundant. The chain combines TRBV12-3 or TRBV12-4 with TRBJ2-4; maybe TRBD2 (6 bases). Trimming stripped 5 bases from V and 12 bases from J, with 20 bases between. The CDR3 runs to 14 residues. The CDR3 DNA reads TGTGCCAGCAGTCCTACCTGGCAGGGAGGCACTCAGTACTTC. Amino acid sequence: CASSPTWQGGTQYF.

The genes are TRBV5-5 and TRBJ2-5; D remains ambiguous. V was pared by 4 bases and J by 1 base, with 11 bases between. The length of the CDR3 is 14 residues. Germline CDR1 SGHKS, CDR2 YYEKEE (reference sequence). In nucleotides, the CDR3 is TGTGCCAGCAGCCCTGTGACCGCCCAAGAGACCCAGTACTTC. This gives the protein CASSPVTAQETQYF.

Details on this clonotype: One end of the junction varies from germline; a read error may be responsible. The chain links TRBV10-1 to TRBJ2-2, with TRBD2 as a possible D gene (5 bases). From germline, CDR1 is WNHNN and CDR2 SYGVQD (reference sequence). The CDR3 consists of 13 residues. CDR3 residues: CARRGLNTGELLF. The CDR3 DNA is TGCGCCCGGCGAGGCTTAAACACCGGGGAGCTGTTATTT.

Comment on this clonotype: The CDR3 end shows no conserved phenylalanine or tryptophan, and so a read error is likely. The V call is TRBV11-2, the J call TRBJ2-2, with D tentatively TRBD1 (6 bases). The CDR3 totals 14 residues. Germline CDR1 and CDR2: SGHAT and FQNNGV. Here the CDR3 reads CASSDRQDTGELFL. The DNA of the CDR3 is TGCGCCAGCAGCGACCGACAGGACACCGGGGAGCTGTTTCTT.

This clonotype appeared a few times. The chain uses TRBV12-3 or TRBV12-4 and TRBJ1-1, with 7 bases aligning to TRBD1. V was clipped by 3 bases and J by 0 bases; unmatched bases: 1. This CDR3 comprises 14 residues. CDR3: CASSFQGVNTEAFF. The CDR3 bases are TGTGCCAGCAGTTTCCAGGGGGTGAACACTGAAGCTTTCTTT.

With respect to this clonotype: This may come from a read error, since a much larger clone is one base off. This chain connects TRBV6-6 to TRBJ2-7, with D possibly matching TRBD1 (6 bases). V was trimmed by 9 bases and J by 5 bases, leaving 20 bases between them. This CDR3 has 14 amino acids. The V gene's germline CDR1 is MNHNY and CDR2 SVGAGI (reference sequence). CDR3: CASVLTGMRHEQYF. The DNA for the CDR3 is TGTGCCAGTGTCTTAACAGGGATGAGGCACGAGCAGTACTTC.

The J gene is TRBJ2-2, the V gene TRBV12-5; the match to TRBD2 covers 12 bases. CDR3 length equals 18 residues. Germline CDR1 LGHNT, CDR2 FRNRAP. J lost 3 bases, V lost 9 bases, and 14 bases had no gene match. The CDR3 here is CASGFALLAGGDTGELFF. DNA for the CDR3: TGTGCTAGCGGCTTCGCCCTACTAGCGGGAGGCGACACCGGGGAGCTGTTTTTT.

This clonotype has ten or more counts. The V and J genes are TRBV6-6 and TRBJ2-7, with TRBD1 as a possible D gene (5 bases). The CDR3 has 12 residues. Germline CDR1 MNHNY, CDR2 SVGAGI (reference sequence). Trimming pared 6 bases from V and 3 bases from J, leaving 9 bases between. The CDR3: CASRQDSYEQYF. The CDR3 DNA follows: TGTGCCAGCAGACAAGACAGCTACGAGCAGTACTTC.

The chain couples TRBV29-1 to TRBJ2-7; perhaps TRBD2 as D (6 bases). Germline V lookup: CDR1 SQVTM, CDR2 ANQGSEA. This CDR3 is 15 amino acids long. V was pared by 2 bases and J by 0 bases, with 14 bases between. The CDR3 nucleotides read TGCAGCGTTGAAATGGGGTCTAGCGCCTCCTACGAGCAGTACTTC. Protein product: CSVEMGSSASYEQYF.

This chain's CDR3 is CASSLSAGSPNVLTF. The CDR3 coding sequence is TGTGCCAGCAGCTTGTCCGCGGGTTCTCCCAACGTCCTGACTTTC. The gene calls are TRBV12-3 or TRBV12-4 and TRBJ2-6; D perhaps matches TRBD2 (5 bases). The CDR3 runs 15 residues. Deletions cut 6 bases from V and 8 bases from J, with 17 bases between.

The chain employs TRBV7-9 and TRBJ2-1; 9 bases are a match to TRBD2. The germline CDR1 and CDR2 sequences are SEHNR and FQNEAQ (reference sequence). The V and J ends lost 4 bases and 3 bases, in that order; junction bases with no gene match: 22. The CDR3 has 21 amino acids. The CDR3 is CASSSRPLSGSRISGYNEQFF. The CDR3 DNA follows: TGTGCCAGCAGCTCCCGACCCCTTAGCGGGAGTCGGATATCAGGCTACAATGAGCAGTTCTTC.

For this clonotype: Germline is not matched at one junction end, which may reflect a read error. The CDR3 protein is CVSSTGGAGGDNQPQHF. DNA of the CDR3: TGTGTCAGCAGTACCGGAGGGGCAGGGGGCGACAATCAGCCCCAGCATTTT. The rearrangement uses TRBV5-6 and TRBJ1-5; 8 bases are a match to TRBD1. The CDR3 contains 17 residues. Looked up from germline, CDR1 is SGHDT and CDR2 is YYEEEE.

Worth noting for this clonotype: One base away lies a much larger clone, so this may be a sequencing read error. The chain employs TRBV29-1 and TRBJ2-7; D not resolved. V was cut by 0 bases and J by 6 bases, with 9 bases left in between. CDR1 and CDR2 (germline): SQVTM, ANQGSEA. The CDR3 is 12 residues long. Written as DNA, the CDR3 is TGCAGCGTTGAAGATGTGAATTGCGAGCAGTACTTC. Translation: CSVEDVNCEQYF.

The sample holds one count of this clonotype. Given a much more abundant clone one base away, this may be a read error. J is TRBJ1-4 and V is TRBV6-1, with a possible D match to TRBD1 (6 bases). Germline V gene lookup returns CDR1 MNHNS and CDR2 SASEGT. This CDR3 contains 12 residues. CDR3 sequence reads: CATSGAEERLFF. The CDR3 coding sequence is TGTGCCACCTCGGGGGCGGAAGAAAGACTGTTTTTT.

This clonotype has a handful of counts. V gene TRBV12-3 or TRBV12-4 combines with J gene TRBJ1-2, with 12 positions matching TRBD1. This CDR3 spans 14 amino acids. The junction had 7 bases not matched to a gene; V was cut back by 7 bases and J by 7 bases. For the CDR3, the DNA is TGTGCCAGCAAACCGGGACAGGGGGCGCCTGGCTACACCTTC. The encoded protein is CASKPGQGAPGYTF.

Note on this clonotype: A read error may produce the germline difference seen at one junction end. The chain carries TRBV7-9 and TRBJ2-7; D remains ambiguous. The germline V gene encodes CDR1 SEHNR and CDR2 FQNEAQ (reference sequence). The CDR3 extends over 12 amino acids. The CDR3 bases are TGTGCCAGCAGCTTAGAGTTCTACGAGAAGTACTTC. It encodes CASSLEFYEKYF.

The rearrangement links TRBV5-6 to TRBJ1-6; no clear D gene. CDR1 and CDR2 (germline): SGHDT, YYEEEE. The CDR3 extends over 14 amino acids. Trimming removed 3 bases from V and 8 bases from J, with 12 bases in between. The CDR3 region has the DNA TGTGCCAGCAGCTGGGTTGGACGGGATTCACCCCTCCACTTT. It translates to CASSWVGRDSPLHF.

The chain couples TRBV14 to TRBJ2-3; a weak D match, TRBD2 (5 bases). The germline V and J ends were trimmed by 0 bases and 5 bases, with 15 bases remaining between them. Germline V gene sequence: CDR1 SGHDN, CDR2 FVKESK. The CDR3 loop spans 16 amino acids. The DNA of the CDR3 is TGTGCCAGCAGCCAAGATCTATCGACTAAAGGAGATACGCAGTATTTT. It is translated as CASSQDLSTKGDTQYF.

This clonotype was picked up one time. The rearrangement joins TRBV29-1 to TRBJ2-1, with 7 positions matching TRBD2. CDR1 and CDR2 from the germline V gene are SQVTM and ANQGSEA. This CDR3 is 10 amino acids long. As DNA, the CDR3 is TGCAGTGTTAGACTAGCTAAGCAGTTCTTC. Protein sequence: CSVRLAKQFF.

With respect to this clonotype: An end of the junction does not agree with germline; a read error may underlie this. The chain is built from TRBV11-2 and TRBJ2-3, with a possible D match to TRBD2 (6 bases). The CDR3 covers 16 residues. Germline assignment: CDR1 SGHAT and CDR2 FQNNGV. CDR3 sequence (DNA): TGTGCCAGCAGCGCCTCTAACAGGAGGGTAACAGATATGCAGTATTTT. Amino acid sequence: CASSASNRRVTDMQYF.

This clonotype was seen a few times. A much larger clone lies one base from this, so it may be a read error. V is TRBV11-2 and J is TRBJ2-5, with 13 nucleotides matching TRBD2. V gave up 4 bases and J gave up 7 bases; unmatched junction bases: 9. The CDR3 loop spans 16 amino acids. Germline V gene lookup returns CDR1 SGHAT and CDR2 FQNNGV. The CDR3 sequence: CASSSGTSGMVGTQYF. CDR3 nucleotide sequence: TGTGCCAGCAGCTCCGGGACTAGCGGGATGGTGGGGACCCAGTACTTC.

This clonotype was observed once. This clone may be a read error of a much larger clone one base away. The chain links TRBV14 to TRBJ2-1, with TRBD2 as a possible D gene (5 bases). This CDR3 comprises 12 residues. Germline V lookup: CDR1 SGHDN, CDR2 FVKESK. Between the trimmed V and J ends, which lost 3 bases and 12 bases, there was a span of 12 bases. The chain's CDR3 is CASSQRLTGQFF. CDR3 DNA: TGTGCCAGCAGCCAGCGACTAACTGGGCAGTTCTTC.

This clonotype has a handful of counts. The DNA of the CDR3 is TGTGCCAGCAGCCAATCCGTCTTTAGAGTTTCAGCCTACGAGCAGTACTTC. This sequence encodes CASSQSVFRVSAYEQYF. This chain links TRBV4-2 with TRBJ2-7; D is unclear. The CDR3 runs to 17 residues. The germline V gene has CDR1 LGHNA and CDR2 YNFKEQ. Trimming left V 2 bases short and J 2 bases short, with 19 bases between.